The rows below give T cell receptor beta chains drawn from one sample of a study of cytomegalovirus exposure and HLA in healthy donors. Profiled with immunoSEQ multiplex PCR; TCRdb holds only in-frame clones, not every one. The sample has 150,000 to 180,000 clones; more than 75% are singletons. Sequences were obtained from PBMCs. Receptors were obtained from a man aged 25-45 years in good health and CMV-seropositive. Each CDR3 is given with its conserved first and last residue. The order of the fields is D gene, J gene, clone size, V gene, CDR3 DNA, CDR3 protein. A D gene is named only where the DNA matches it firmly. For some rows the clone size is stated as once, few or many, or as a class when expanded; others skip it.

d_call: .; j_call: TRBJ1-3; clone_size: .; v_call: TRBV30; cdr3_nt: TGTGCCTGGAGCCGGTCGTTAGGAAACACCATATATTTT; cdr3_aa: CAWSRSLGNTIYF
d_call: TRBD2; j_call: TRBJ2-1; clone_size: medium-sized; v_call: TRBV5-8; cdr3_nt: TGTGCCAGCAGCTTTGGTAGCGGGGGCTCCTACAATGAGCAGTTCTTC; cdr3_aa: CASSFGSGGSYNEQFF
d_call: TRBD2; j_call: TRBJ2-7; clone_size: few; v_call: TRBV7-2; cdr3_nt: TGTGCCAGCAGCCCAGGGGCTAGCGGGGCCTACGAGCAGTACTTC; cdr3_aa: CASSPGASGAYEQYF
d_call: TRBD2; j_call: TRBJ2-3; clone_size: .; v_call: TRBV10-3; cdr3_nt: TGTGCCATCAGCCTGACTAGCGGGAACACAGATACGCAGTATTTT; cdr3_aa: CAISLTSGNTDTQYF
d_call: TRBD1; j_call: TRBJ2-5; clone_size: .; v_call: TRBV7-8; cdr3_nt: TGTGCCAGCAGCCGGGGACAGGGGGCCGGGGAGACCCAGTACTTC; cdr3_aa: CASSRGQGAGETQYF
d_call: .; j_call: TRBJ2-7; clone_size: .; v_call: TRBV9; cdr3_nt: TGTGCCAGCAGCGTGGGGGGTGCTACCTACGAGCAGTACTTC; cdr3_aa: CASSVGGATYEQYF
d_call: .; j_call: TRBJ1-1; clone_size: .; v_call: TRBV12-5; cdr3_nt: TGTGCTAGTGGTTACAGGGTTTCGGAAGCTTTCTTT; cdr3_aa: CASGYRVSEAFF
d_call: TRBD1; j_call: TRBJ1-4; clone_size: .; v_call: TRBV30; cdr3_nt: TGTGCCTGGAGTAGGACAGGGGGAAGTGAAAAACTGTTTTTT; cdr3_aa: CAWSRTGGSEKLFF
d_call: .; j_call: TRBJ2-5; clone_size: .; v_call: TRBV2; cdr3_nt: TGTGCCAGCAGCAACCAAGAGACCCAGTACTTC; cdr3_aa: CASSNQETQYF
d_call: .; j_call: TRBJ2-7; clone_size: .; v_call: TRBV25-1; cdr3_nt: TGTGCCAGCAGTGAATATATGACCTTGAAACGGCGGTCCTACGAGCAGTACTTC; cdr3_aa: CASSEYMTLKRRSYEQYF
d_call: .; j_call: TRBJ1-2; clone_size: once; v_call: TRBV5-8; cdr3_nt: TGTGCCAGCAGCTTCCGGCCCCCAGGAGGCTACACCTTC; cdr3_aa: CASSFRPPGGYTF
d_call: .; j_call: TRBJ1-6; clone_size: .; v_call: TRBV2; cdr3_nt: TGTGCCAGCAGAGACGGAGGGAATTCACCCCTCCACTTT; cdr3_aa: CASRDGGNSPLHF
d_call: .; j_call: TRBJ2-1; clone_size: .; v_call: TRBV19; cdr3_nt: TGTGCCAGTAGCATGTCGCTGGCAGGGAGGTACAATGAGCAGTTCTTC; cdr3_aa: CASSMSLAGRYNEQFF
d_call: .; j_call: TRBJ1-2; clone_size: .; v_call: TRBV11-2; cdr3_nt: TGTGCCAGCAGCTTAGAATCAGGGGCTAACTATGGCTACACCTTC; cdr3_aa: CASSLESGANYGYTF
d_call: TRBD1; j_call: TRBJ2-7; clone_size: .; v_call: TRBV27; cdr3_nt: TGTGCCAGCAGTTCCCAGGGGGTAACCTACGAGCAGTACTTC; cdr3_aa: CASSSQGVTYEQYF
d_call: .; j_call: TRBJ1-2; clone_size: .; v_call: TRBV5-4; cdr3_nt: TGTGCCAGCAGTAGGGCAGGGGTCGCCTATGGCTACACCTTC; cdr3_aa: CASSRAGVAYGYTF
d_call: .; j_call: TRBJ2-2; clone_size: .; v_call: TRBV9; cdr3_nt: TGTGCCAGCAGCGACGGGGCGGGGGCTAGGACCGGGGAGCTGTTTTTT; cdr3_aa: CASSDGAGARTGELFF
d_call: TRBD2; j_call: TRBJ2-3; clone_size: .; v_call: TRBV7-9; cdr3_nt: TGTGCCAGCAGCTTACTCGGGACTAGCGGGCCAGATACGCAGTATTTT; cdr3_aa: CASSLLGTSGPDTQYF
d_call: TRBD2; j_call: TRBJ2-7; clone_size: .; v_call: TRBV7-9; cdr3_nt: TGTGCCAGCAGCCCCGGGACTAGCGGGGCCTACGAGCAGTACTTC; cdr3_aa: CASSPGTSGAYEQYF
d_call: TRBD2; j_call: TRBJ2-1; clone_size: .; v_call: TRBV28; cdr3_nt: TGTGCCAGCAGTTCATACCTTGCTAGCGGGAGGGGGGATGAGCAGTTCTTC; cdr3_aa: CASSSYLASGRGDEQFF
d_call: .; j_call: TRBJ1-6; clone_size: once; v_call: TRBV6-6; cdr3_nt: TGTGCCAGCAGCCCCAGTAATTCACCCCTCCACTTT; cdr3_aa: CASSPSNSPLHF
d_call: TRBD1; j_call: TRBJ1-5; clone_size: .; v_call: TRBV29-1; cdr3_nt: TGCAGCGTAGGGACAGACCGAAGCAATCAGCCCCAGCATTTT; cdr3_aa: CSVGTDRSNQPQHF
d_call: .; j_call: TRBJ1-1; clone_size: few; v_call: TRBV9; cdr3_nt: TGTGCCAGCAGCCAAGAGTCGGGGAACACTGAAGCTTTCTTT; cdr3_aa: CASSQESGNTEAFF
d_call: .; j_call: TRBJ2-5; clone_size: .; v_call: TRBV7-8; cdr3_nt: TGTGCCAGCAGCTTAGAAGACTTACAAGAGACCCAGTACTTC; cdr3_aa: CASSLEDLQETQYF
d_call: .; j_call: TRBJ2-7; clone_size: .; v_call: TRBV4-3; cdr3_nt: TGCGCCCGGGAGAGACAGCCAAGAAGCTCCTACGAGCAGTACTTC; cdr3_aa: CARERQPRSSYEQYF
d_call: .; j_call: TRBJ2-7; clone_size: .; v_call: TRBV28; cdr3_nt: TGTGCCAGCAGCCCGAGGGCGCCCTCGTCCTACGAGCAGTACTTC; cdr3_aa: CASSPRAPSSYEQYF
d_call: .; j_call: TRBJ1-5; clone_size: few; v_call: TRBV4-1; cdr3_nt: TGCGCCAGCAGCTCTCGCGGCGCAGGGGACGGGCAGCCCCAGCATTTT; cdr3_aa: CASSSRGAGDGQPQHF
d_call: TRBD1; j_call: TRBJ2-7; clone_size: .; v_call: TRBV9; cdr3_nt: TGTGCCAGCAGCGAAATACAGGGGTTCTACGAGCAGTACTTC; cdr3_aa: CASSEIQGFYEQYF
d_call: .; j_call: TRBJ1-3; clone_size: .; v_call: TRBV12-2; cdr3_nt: TGTGCAAGTCGCCCACGGGACAGGAGCTCTGGAAACACCATATATTTT; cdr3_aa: CASRPRDRSSGNTIYF